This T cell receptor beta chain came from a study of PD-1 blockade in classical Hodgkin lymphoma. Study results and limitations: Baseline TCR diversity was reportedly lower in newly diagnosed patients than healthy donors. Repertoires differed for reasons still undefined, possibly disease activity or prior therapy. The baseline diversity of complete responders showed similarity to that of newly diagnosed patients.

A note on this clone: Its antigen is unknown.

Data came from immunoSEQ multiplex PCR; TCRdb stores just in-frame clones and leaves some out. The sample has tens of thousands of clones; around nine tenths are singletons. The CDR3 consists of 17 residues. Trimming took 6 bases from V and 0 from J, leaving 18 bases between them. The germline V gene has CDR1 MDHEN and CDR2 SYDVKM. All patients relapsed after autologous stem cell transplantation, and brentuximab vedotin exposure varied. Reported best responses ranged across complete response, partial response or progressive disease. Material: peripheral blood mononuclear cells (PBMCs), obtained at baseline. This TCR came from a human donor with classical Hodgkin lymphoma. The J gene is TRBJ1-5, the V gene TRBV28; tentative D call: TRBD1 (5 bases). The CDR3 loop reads CASSFRQPVNSNQPQHF. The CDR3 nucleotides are TGTGCCAGCAGCTTTCGACAGCCTGTTAATAGCAATCAGCCCCAGCATTTT.